This T cell receptor (beta chain) was captured by sequencing in a study of long-term antiretroviral therapy in people with HIV. CDR1 and CDR2 (germline): SGHNT, YENEEA. The CDR3 is 15 amino acids. V lost 3 bases and J 5 bases, leaving 15 bases between the germline ends. As for this clone: What it recognizes is unknown.

Regarding the study as a whole: Relative to transplant donor controls, diversity remained lower despite increasing after ART.

The assay used was immunoSEQ (version v3.0), run at survey level. Samples were sequenced targeting 40,000-50,000 T-cell genomes each. TCRdb keeps only in-frame clones here, not all; method: immunoSEQ multiplex PCR. The table shows more than 30,000 clones, with roughly three quarters occurring only once. In each sample, roughly 1-10 million cryopreserved PBMC were present before DNA extraction. Sequencing used unsorted PBMCs, obtained 1.9 years after starting antiretroviral therapy. The TCR originated in a man aged 18 to 30 with HIV. This sequence joins TRBV11-3 and TRBJ2-3; D may be TRBD1 or TRBD2 (5 bases each). CDR3 loop: CASSFGGLGQDTQYF. The DNA for the CDR3 is TGTGCCAGCAGCTTTGGCGGGCTAGGACAAGATACGCAGTATTTT.